The present TCR beta chain was sequenced within a study of T cell responses to AZD1222 COVID-19 vaccine. Study-level points and caveats: No repertoire was sampled before or during the peak T cell response, only after it.

Turning to this clone: Its antigen is not known.

Germline V CDR1 and CDR2: SGDLS, YYNGEE. The CDR3 is 15 residues long. V trimming: 0 bases; J trimming: 2 bases; junction bases outside the gene matches: 5. Profiling relied on immunoSEQ multiplex PCR, and the TCRdb table lists in-frame clones only, not all of them. The table shows about 74,000 clones, with around 90% occurring only once. This receptor was taken from an adult who received the AZD1222 COVID-19 vaccine. This sample comprised peripheral blood, obtained 28 days after the second AZD1222 dose. The chain is built from TRBV9 and TRBJ2-7; 7 nucleotides match TRBD2. The CDR3 DNA reads TGTGCCAGCAGCGTAGGGGCGGGAGTGGCCTACGAGCAGTACTTC. This codes for CASSVGAGVAYEQYF. The whole variable domain, filled in from reference TRBV9 and TRBJ2-7, reads DSGVTQTPKHLITATGQRVTLRCSPRSGDLSVYWYQQSLDQGLQFLIQYYNGEERAKGNILERFSAQQFPDLHSELNLSSLELGDSALYFCASSVGAGVAYEQYFGPGTRLTVT.